This T cell receptor (beta chain) was identified in a study of blood T cells in healthy people across ages. This clonotype was observed a few times. PCR was performed a second time for roughly 7 to 11 cycles using a sample-barcoded 5' primer and a J-beta primer mix. MiXCR, applied by TCRdb to the 5' RACE reads, yields one record per CDR3 protein. This sample has around 1,000,000 distinct CDR3 sequences, with almost 25% found just once. Researchers isolated at least 7 million PBMCs per sample. The same data also contributed to another study, on T cells of mothers and their children.

The sample consisted of blood. This TCR was recovered from a girl aged 2-15 years in good health.

The CDR3 nucleotides are TGTGCCAGCAGCTTCCACCTTAGCGGGAGCTACGAGCAGTACTTC. Translated, it gives CASSFHLSGSYEQYF. The chain has TRBV7-9 and TRBJ2-7; 9 positions match TRBD2. V lost 3 bases to trimming and J lost 3 bases; unmatched junction nucleotides: 6. CDR3 length equals 15 residues. Germline lookup yields CDR1 SEHNR and CDR2 FQNEAQ (reference sequence).